This T cell receptor beta chain was identified in a study of blood T cell repertoires in COVID-19. Repertoires were generated with immunoSEQ multiplex PCR, while TCRdb's copy carries only in-frame clones and drops some. The repertoire has 200,000 to 250,000 clones, approximately 81% of them found once; the top ten carry about 10%. Germline CDR1 is GTSNPN and CDR2 is SVGIG (reference sequence). The CDR3 is made up of 11 amino acids. Trimming took 8 bases from V and 5 from J; bases not matched to a gene: 4. The V gene is TRBV30, the J gene TRBJ2-7; 9 bases agree with TRBD2. This TCR was sampled from a woman over 75 with COVID-19, enrolled during active disease. The specimen sequenced was peripheral blood. The CDR3 reads CAGTSIHEQYF. The CDR3 coding sequence is TGTGCCGGGACTAGCATCCACGAGCAGTACTTC.